This TCR beta chain was recovered during a study of blood T cell repertoires in COVID-19. Study background: PBMCs, B-cell-depleted T cells, or T cells were the source of the cDNA or gDNA that made up the material.

The CDR3 contains 13 residues. V dropped 5 bases and J dropped 2 bases, with 12 bases sitting between them. From germline, CDR1 is SQVTM and CDR2 ANQGSEA. Methods used by the authors: Amplifying reference gene primers gave estimates of nucleated cell counts. Sequencing used immunoSEQ multiplex PCR; TCRdb keeps in-frame clones, though not all of them. The DNA gave D and trimming, while V, J and clone size come from that table. The sample holds over 70,000 clones, approximately 80% seen once. Material: peripheral blood. The TCR sequence derives from a woman between 65 and 79 years old with acute or convalescent COVID-19. This sequence joins TRBV29-1 and TRBJ1-2, with D perhaps matching TRBD1 (6 bases). CDR3 loop: CSVSRQANYGYTF. CDR3 coding DNA: TGCAGCGTTTCACGACAGGCGAACTATGGCTACACCTTC.